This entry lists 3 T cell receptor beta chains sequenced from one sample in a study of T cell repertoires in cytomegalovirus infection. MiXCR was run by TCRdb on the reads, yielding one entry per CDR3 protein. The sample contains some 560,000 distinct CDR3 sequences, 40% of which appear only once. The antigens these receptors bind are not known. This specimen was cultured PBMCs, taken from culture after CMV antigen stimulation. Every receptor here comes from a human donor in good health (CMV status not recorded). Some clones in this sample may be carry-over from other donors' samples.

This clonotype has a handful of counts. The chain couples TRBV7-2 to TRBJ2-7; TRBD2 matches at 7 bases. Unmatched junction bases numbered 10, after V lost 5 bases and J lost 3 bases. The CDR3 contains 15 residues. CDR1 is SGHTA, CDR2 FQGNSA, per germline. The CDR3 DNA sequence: TGTGCCAGCAGCCCAGGCCGGCGGGAGTACTACGAGCAGTACTTC. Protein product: CASSPGRREYYEQYF.

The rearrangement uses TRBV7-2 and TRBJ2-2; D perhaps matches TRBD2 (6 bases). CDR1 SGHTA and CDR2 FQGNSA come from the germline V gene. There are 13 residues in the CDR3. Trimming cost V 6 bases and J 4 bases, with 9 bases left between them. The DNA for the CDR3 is TGTGCCAGCAGGCGGGGCGGCACCGGGGAGCTGTTTTTT. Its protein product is CASRRGGTGELFF. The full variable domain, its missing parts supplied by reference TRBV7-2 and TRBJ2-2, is GAGVSQSPSNKVTEKGKDVELRCDPISGHTALYWYRQSLGQGLEFLIYFQGNSAPDKSGLPSDRFSAERTGGSVSTLTIQRTQQEDSAVYLCASRRGGTGELFFGEGSRLTVL.

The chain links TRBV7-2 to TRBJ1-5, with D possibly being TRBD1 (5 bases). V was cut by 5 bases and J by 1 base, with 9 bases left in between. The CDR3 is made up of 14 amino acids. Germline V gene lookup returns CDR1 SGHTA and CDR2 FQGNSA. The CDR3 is CASSTRDSNQPQHF. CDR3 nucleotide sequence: TGTGCCAGCAGCACCCGGGACAGCAATCAGCCCCAGCATTTT.